These 11 T cell receptor beta chains were all obtained from the same sample, sequenced in a study of Ad26.COV2.S vaccination and SARS-CoV-2 variants. The data were produced by immunoSEQ multiplex PCR, yet TCRdb's version contains in-frame clones alone and is incomplete. Of about 94,000 clones in the sample, roughly 85% were seen once. The sequences come from peripheral blood, collected after recovery from COVID-19. Receptors originate from a human donor who had recovered from COVID-19.

The chain has TRBV5-1 and TRBJ1-2; D call uncertain. Between the trimmed V and J ends, which lost 0 bases and 6 bases, there was a span of 9 bases. There are 13 residues in the CDR3. The germline V gene has CDR1 SGHRS and CDR2 YFSETQ. CDR3 bases: TGCGCCAGCAGCTTGGTTTTCTCTGATGGCTACACCTTC. Amino acid sequence: CASSLVFSDGYTF.

DNA for the CDR3: TGTGCCAGCAGTTTATTGGCGTCGGGCGAGCAGTACTTC. Protein: CASSLLASGEQYF. V is TRBV12-3 or TRBV12-4 and J is TRBJ2-7; D remains ambiguous. This CDR3 comprises 13 residues. V was shortened by 2 bases and J by 6 bases, with 11 bases between the two germline ends.

This clone was observed a handful of times. V gene TRBV6-2 or TRBV6-3 combines with J gene TRBJ2-5; 9 nucleotides agree with TRBD2. Losses at the gene ends were 2 bases for V and 5 bases for J; bases not matched to a gene: 15. Germline loops: CDR1 MNHEY, CDR2 SVGEGT. This CDR3 contains 18 residues. CDR3 amino acids: CASSYLGLAGRTGETQYF. The DNA for the CDR3 is TGTGCCAGCAGTTACCTGGGGCTAGCGGGGAGGACGGGGGAGACCCAGTACTTC.

The V gene is TRBV7-6, the J gene TRBJ2-7; 9 bases match TRBD2. The CDR3 length is 15 residues. From germline, CDR1 is SGHVS and CDR2 FNYEAQ. V lost 1 base and J lost 2; bases outside the gene matches: 3. The CDR3 loop reads CASSLGSGRTYEQYF. CDR3 nucleotides: TGTGCCAGCAGCTTAGGTAGCGGGAGAACCTACGAGCAGTACTTC.

This clone has just one count. CDR3 DNA: TGTGCCAGCAGTTACTCCCGGATTGGCACCGGGGAGCTGTTTTTT. It is translated as CASSYSRIGTGELFF. The V call is TRBV6-2 or TRBV6-3, the J call TRBJ2-2; D ambiguous. The CDR3 has 15 amino acids. CDR1 MNHEY and CDR2 SVGEGT come from the germline V gene. Trimming cost V 0 bases and J 4 bases, with 9 bases left between them.

This clone was seen once. CDR3 region: CASSLMGRVITDTQYF. CDR3 nucleotide sequence: TGTGCCAGCAGTTTAATGGGGCGAGTTATCACAGATACGCAGTATTTT. The chain joins TRBV27 to TRBJ2-3; D is perhaps TRBD1 (5 bases). V was trimmed by 2 bases and J by 2 bases, leaving 14 bases between them. The CDR3 covers 16 residues. Germline CDR1 MNHEY, CDR2 SMNVEV (reference sequence).

This chain joins TRBV28 and TRBJ1-4, with D maybe TRBD1 (6 bases). Germline CDR1 and CDR2: MDHEN and SYDVKM. Deletions cut 6 bases from V and 8 bases from J, with 19 bases between. The CDR3 length is 15 residues. CDR3 region: CASSVRGGIGEKLFF. The CDR3 bases are TGTGCCAGCAGCGTAAGAGGGGGTATTGGCGAAAAACTGTTTTTT.

The gene calls are TRBV6-6 and TRBJ1-1; tentative D call: TRBD1 (6 bases). CDR3 size: 10 residues. Deletions cut 8 bases from V and 9 bases from J, with 10 bases between. Germline CDR1 MNHNY, CDR2 SVGAGI (reference sequence). CDR3 residues: CASGDRQAFF. The CDR3 DNA is TGTGCCAGCGGTGACAGGCAAGCTTTCTTT.

The chain employs TRBV5-1 and TRBJ1-1; D is possibly TRBD1 (6 bases). Looked up from germline, CDR1 is SGHRS and CDR2 is YFSETQ. Trimming left V 0 bases short and J 1 base short, with 13 bases between. The CDR3 spans 16 residues. The CDR3 sequence is CASSLDGDRQNTEAFF. The CDR3 nucleotides are TGCGCCAGCAGCTTGGATGGCGACAGGCAGAACACTGAAGCTTTCTTT.

The chain links TRBV11-3 to TRBJ2-7, with 9 bases that match TRBD1. This CDR3 comprises 14 residues. Trimming took 3 bases from V and 2 from J; bases not matched to a gene: 2. From germline, CDR1 is SGHNT and CDR2 YENEEA. In DNA, the CDR3 is TGTGCCAGCAGCTTGGGACAGGGTCCCTACGAGCAGTACTTC. This translates into CASSLGQGPYEQYF. Full variable domain (outside the CDR3, taken from reference TRBV11-3 and TRBJ2-7): EAGVVQSPRYKIIEKKQPVAFWCNPISGHNTLYWYLQNLGQGPELLIRYENEEAVDDSQLPKDRFSAERLKGVDSTLKIQPAELGDSAVYLCASSLGQGPYEQYFGPGTRLTVT.

V gene TRBV5-6 combines with J gene TRBJ2-7, with D perhaps TRBD1 (6 bases). This CDR3 is 14 amino acids long. The V gene lost 1 base and the J gene lost 6 bases, with 14 bases spanning the gap. Germline V CDR1 and CDR2: SGHDT, YYEEEE. This chain's CDR3 is CASSLPRVGAEQYF. In nucleotides, the CDR3 is TGTGCCAGCAGCTTGCCGCGTGTGGGGGCCGAGCAGTACTTC.